One and the same sample provided the 27 T cell receptor beta chains below, sequenced in a study of blood T cell repertoires in COVID-19. Sequenced by immunoSEQ multiplex PCR; TCRdb stores in-frame clones only, minus some. The sample lists hundreds of thousands of clones, 90% occurring once. The sequenced sample consisted of PBMCs or T cells enriched from blood (not recorded which). The receptor source for this set is a woman aged 18-29 years with acute COVID-19.

This chain joins TRBV28 and TRBJ2-4; a possible D gene is TRBD1 (6 bases). The CDR3 is 16 amino acids. The V gene lost 5 bases and the J gene lost 0 bases, with 14 bases spanning the gap. Germline assignment: CDR1 MDHEN and CDR2 SYDVKM. The CDR3 is CASSPRDNLAKNIQYF. The CDR3 coding sequence is TGTGCCAGCAGTCCCCGGGACAACCTAGCCAAAAACATTCAGTACTTC.

The V call is TRBV28, the J call TRBJ2-5; 7 nucleotides align to TRBD2. The V and J ends lost 3 bases and 5 bases, in that order; junction bases with no gene match: 6. The CDR3 has 14 residues. Looked up from germline, CDR1 is MDHEN and CDR2 is SYDVKM. Written as DNA, the CDR3 is TGTGCCAGCAGTTTGGGGGGAGGGATTGAGACCCAGTACTTC. Encoded protein: CASSLGGGIETQYF.

The chain couples TRBV7-2 to TRBJ1-5, with a possible D match to TRBD1 (6 bases). CDR1 is SGHTA and CDR2 is FQGNSA in the germline V gene. CDR3 size: 14 residues. The germline V and J ends were trimmed by 2 bases and 7 bases, with 12 bases remaining between them. The CDR3 is CASSLTGSLQPQHF. CDR3 nucleotides: TGTGCCAGCAGCTTAACAGGGTCCCTACAGCCCCAGCATTTT. Variable domain in full (rest from reference TRBV7-2 and TRBJ1-5): GAGVSQSPSNKVTEKGKDVELRCDPISGHTALYWYRQSLGQGLEFLIYFQGNSAPDKSGLPSDRFSAERTGGSVSTLTIQRTQQEDSAVYLCASSLTGSLQPQHFGDGTRLSIL.

The chain is built from TRBV19 and TRBJ2-7; perhaps TRBD2 as D (6 bases). The V gene's germline CDR1 is LNHDA and CDR2 SQIVND (reference sequence). Trimming removed 2 bases at V and 3 bases at J, with 11 bases between. The CDR3 is 14 amino acids. In DNA form, the CDR3 reads TGTGCCAGTAGTATAAGTCTGGAGGGCTACGAGCAGTACTTC. It encodes CASSISLEGYEQYF.

The CDR3 coding sequence is TGTGCCAGCAGTTCACGGACAGGGCCGTCTAACTATGGCTACACCTTC. It specifies CASSSRTGPSNYGYTF. The V gene is TRBV27, the J gene TRBJ1-2; 8 bases are a match to TRBD1. The CDR3 totals 16 residues. Germline CDR1 reads MNHEY; CDR2 reads SMNVEV (reference sequence). The junction had 7 bases not matched to a gene; V was cut back by 4 bases and J by 0 bases.

The V call is TRBV28, the J call TRBJ1-3; D is unclear. V lost 4 bases, J lost 0 bases, and 10 bases lay in between. CDR1 and CDR2 (germline): MDHEN, SYDVKM. The CDR3 consists of 15 residues. The CDR3 sequence is CASSSPGSSGNTIYF. CDR3 in DNA: TGTGCCAGCAGTTCTCCCGGGAGCTCTGGAAACACCATATATTTT.

The chain links TRBV11-2 to TRBJ2-1, with 10 bases identical to TRBD2. The CDR3 has 15 amino acids. The V gene's germline CDR1 is SGHAT and CDR2 FQNNGV. Trimming at V came to 3 bases and at J to 4 bases, leaving 3 bases not matched to a gene. For the CDR3, the DNA is TGTGCCAGCAGCTTCCCTAGCGGGAGTTACAATGAGCAGTTCTTC. Translating it yields CASSFPSGSYNEQFF.

V is TRBV14 and J is TRBJ2-3; 8 bases match TRBD2. Germline-derived CDR1 and CDR2 are SGHDN and FVKESK. The V gene end was trimmed by 2 bases and the J gene end by 10 bases; junction bases not matched to a gene: 5. The CDR3 has 13 amino acids. The CDR3 reads CASSQRGLEPQYF. The CDR3 DNA follows: TGTGCCAGCAGCCAACGGGGACTAGAGCCGCAGTATTTT.

The chain employs TRBV19 and TRBJ2-2; D unresolved. CDR1 is LNHDA, CDR2 SQIVND, per germline (reference sequence). The ends were cut back, 5 bases at V and 0 bases at J, with 10 bases in the middle. The CDR3 has 15 residues. CDR3 in DNA: TGTGCCAGTAGTCGGCCAGGCTCGAACACCGGGGAGCTGTTTTTT. The encoded protein is CASSRPGSNTGELFF.

The chain recombines TRBV6-5 with TRBJ1-6, with unresolved D. CDR3 size: 13 residues. Trimming took 5 bases from V and 9 from J, leaving 11 bases between them. Germline V lookup: CDR1 MNHEY, CDR2 SVGAGI. The CDR3: CASSPGMVSPLHF. The CDR3 nucleotides are TGTGCCAGCAGTCCGGGTATGGTTTCACCCCTCCACTTT.

In DNA, the CDR3 is TGTGCCAGCAGTGATGAAGGGGCTGGCAATCAGCCCCAGCATTTT. Amino acids: CASSDEGAGNQPQHF. The chain joins TRBV2 to TRBJ1-5, with D maybe TRBD1 (5 bases). The germline gives CDR1 SNHLY, CDR2 FYNNEI. The V and J ends lost 3 bases and 2 bases respectively, with 11 bases between them. The CDR3 extends over 15 amino acids. Together with reference TRBV2 and TRBJ1-5, the CDR3 gives the full variable domain: EPEVTQTPSHQVTQMGQEVILRCVPISNHLYFYWYRQILGQKVEFLVSFYNNEISEKSEIFDDQFSVERPDGSNFTLKIRSTKLEDSAMYFCASSDEGAGNQPQHFGDGTRLSIL.

About this clone itself: The junction does not match germline at one end; this may be a read error. The chain combines TRBV27 with TRBJ2-2; TRBD2 matches 11 bases. Per germline, CDR1 MNHEY and CDR2 SMNVEV (reference sequence). This CDR3 comprises 21 residues. This chain's CDR3 is CASSLLGLSTASGRSSGELFF. The CDR3 nucleotides read TGTGCCAGCAGCTTATTGGGCCTTTCAACGGCTAGCGGGAGGTCGAGCGGGGAGCTGTTTTTT.

This rearrangement joins TRBV7-9 to TRBJ2-1; TRBD2 is a possible D gene (6 bases). The CDR3 length is 12 residues. Germline V lookup: CDR1 SEHNR, CDR2 FQNEAQ (reference sequence). Trimming left V 2 bases short and J 14 bases short, with 13 bases between. In nucleotides, the CDR3 is TGTGCCAGCAGCTTAAGCGGAACGGGAGAGTTCTTC. Protein sequence: CASSLSGTGEFF. The full variable domain, completed using reference TRBV7-9 and TRBJ2-1, is DTGVSQNPRHKITKRGQNVTFRCDPISEHNRLYWYRQTLGQGPEFLTYFQNEAQLEKSRLLSDRFSAERPKGSFSTLEIQRTEQGDSAMYLCASSLSGTGEFFGPGTRLTVL.

This chain connects TRBV4-3 to TRBJ2-1; weak D call: TRBD1 (6 bases). Deletions cut 0 bases from V and 6 bases from J, with 9 bases between. This CDR3 region has 14 residues. Germline CDR1 and CDR2: LGHNA and YSLEER. CDR3 region: CASSQEDRLNEQFF. For the CDR3, the DNA is TGCGCCAGCAGCCAAGAGGACAGACTCAATGAGCAGTTCTTC.

V and J are TRBV5-4 and TRBJ2-1, with TRBD2 matching 7 bases. Germline-derived CDR1 and CDR2 are SGHNT and YYREEE (reference sequence). This CDR3 contains 15 residues. Unmatched junction bases numbered 7, after V lost 0 bases and J lost 7 bases. CDR3 amino acids: CASSLVSRGGNEQFF. The CDR3 coding sequence is TGTGCCAGCAGCTTGGTTTCTCGGGGAGGGAATGAGCAGTTCTTC.

The V and J genes are TRBV4-3 and TRBJ2-7, with D possibly being TRBD1 (5 bases). CDR1 and CDR2 from the germline V gene are LGHNA and YSLEER. Between the trimmed V and J ends, which lost 2 bases and 3 bases, there was a span of 14 bases. This CDR3 contains 15 residues. As DNA, the CDR3 is TGCGCCAGCAGCCAAAGGCGGTCAGGGCTCTACGAGCAGTACTTC. It yields the protein CASSQRRSGLYEQYF.

The chain carries TRBV7-2 and TRBJ2-7; maybe TRBD2 (5 bases). This CDR3 spans 13 amino acids. V lost 2 bases and J lost 3, with 8 bases in between. CDR1 and CDR2 from the germline V gene are SGHTA and FQGNSA. Written as DNA, the CDR3 is TGTGCCAGCAGCTTATTCGGGGACTACGAGCAGTACTTC. It translates to CASSLFGDYEQYF.

The chain carries TRBV28 and TRBJ1-5; possibly TRBD1 for D (5 bases). Germline V gene lookup returns CDR1 MDHEN and CDR2 SYDVKM. CDR3 size: 12 residues. With 9 bases removed from V and 6 bases from J, the gap between germline ends came to 12 bases. The DNA for the CDR3 is TGTGCCAGTCTGGCTAGGGGTCAGCCCCAGCATTTT. This codes for CASLARGQPQHF.

This clone was counted a few times. This sequence joins TRBV6-1 and TRBJ2-2; weak D call: TRBD1 (5 bases). This CDR3 has 14 amino acids. Trimming removed 3 bases from V and 4 bases from J, with 9 bases in between. The V gene's germline CDR1 is MNHNS and CDR2 SASEGT. Here the CDR3 DNA reads TGTGCCAGCAGTGACCAGGGTTTCACCGGGGAGCTGTTTTTT. This codes for CASSDQGFTGELFF.

This chain links TRBV11-2 with TRBJ2-7, with D maybe TRBD1 (6 bases). This CDR3 spans 16 amino acids. Germline CDR1 is SGHAT and CDR2 is FQNNGV. The V end was cut by 4 bases, the J end by 0 bases, with 16 bases between. CDR3 amino acids: CASSYASGESSYEQYF. The CDR3 DNA reads as TGTGCCAGCAGCTACGCCTCAGGGGAAAGCTCCTACGAGCAGTACTTC.

This chain uses TRBV7-9 with TRBJ2-3, with D maybe TRBD2 (6 bases). Looked up from germline, CDR1 is SEHNR and CDR2 is FQNEAQ (reference sequence). There are 14 residues in the CDR3. Trimming cost V 11 bases and J 0 bases, with 15 bases left between them. The CDR3 spells CAGSVSGSTDTQYF. In nucleotides, the CDR3 is TGTGCCGGCTCCGTAAGCGGGAGCACAGATACGCAGTATTTT.

The rearrangement links TRBV18 to TRBJ1-3, with 8 positions matching TRBD1. Germline CDR1 is KGHSH and CDR2 is LQKENI. The CDR3 consists of 15 residues. After removal of 6 bases from V and 3 bases from J, the junction contained 7 bases not matched to a gene. The chain's CDR3 is CASSPDRGIGNTIYF. The DNA for the CDR3 is TGTGCCAGCTCCCCAGACAGGGGCATTGGAAACACCATATATTTT. Supplemented by reference TRBV18 and TRBJ1-3, the full variable domain reads NAGVMQNPRHLVRRRGQEARLRCSPMKGHSHVYWYRQLPEEGLKFMVYLQKENIIDESGMPKERFSAEFPKEGPSILRIQQVVRGDSAAYFCASSPDRGIGNTIYFGEGSWLTVV.

The J gene is TRBJ1-1, the V gene TRBV7-3; no definite D call. This CDR3 spans 13 amino acids. Trimming stripped 5 bases from V and 1 base from J, with 8 bases between. Germline V gene data show CDR1 as SGHTA and CDR2 as FQGTGA. The CDR3 reads CASSPGANTEAFF. CDR3 sequence (DNA): TGTGCCAGCAGCCCGGGAGCGAACACTGAAGCTTTCTTT.

The rearrangement links TRBV24-1 to TRBJ1-2, with 7 bases fitting TRBD1. After removal of 7 bases from V and 2 bases from J, the junction contained 6 bases not matched to a gene. Germline loops: CDR1 KGHDR, CDR2 SFDVKD. The CDR3 consists of 14 residues. The CDR3 DNA reads as TGTGCCACCAGCTGGGACAGACCGAACTATGGCTACACCTTC. Amino acids: CATSWDRPNYGYTF.

The CDR3 region has the DNA TGTGCCAGTACGTCGACCAGGTTAAATCAGCCCCAGCATTTT. It specifies CASTSTRLNQPQHF. The chain carries TRBV19 and TRBJ1-5, with no clear D. In germline, CDR1 is LNHDA, CDR2 SQIVND (reference sequence). The V and J ends lost 7 bases and 4 bases respectively, with 14 bases between them. This CDR3 is built from 14 residues.

This chain connects TRBV19 to TRBJ1-6; TRBD1 is a possible D gene (5 bases). This CDR3 region has 15 residues. The germline V and J ends were trimmed by 3 bases and 6 bases, with 12 bases remaining between them. Germline assignment: CDR1 LNHDA and CDR2 SQIVND (reference sequence). CDR3 amino acids: CASSITGGINSPLHF. The CDR3 DNA reads as TGTGCCAGTAGTATCACAGGAGGGATTAATTCACCCCTCCACTTT.

This clone was found once. V and J are TRBV28 and TRBJ2-1; possible D gene TRBD1, 5 bases. With 3 bases removed from V and 8 bases from J, the gap between germline ends came to 11 bases. Germline CDR1 and CDR2: MDHEN and SYDVKM. This CDR3 comprises 13 residues. The CDR3 is CASSFPGLDEQFF. The CDR3 DNA is TGTGCCAGCAGTTTTCCAGGGCTCGATGAGCAGTTCTTC. The variable domain in full, completed from reference TRBV28 and TRBJ2-1, reads DVKVTQSSRYLVKRTGEKVFLECVQDMDHENMFWYRQDPGLGLRLIYFSYDVKMKEKGDIPEGYSVSREKKERFSLILESASTNQTSMYLCASSFPGLDEQFFGPGTRLTVL.